This T cell receptor (beta chain) was found in a study of blood T cell repertoires in COVID-19. The wider study: Sites across the United States, Italy and Spain contributed samples from acute and convalescent COVID-19. The cDNA or gDNA used as material had been derived from T cells, B-cell-depleted T cells, or PBMCs.

In the study's own analysis: Counts of nucleated cells, estimated from reference gene primer amplification, were obtained. Here immunoSEQ multiplex PCR was the method, and the copy in TCRdb shows in-frame clones only, minus some. V and J calls and clone size are those listed in that table; D and trimming were worked out from the DNA. In the table there are some 210,000 clones, approximately 84% of which are singletons. There are 14 residues in the CDR3. Trimming stripped 7 bases from V and 14 bases from J, with 23 bases between. From germline, CDR1 is SNHLY and CDR2 FYNNEI. The sequencing input was peripheral blood. The chain employs TRBV2 and TRBJ1-4; a possible D gene is TRBD1 (5 bases). The sequence derives from a woman in her forties or fifties with active or convalescent COVID-19. The CDR3 region is CASIEGAWGGRLFF. CDR3 in DNA: TGTGCCAGCATAGAAGGTGCTTGGGGGGGTAGGCTGTTTTTT.